The clone carrying this T cell receptor beta chain appeared a single time. The sample belongs to a study of blood T cell repertoires in COVID-19. Study information: COVID-19 samples collected from the United States, Italy and Spain covered acute and convalescent phases. T cells, B-cell-depleted T cells, or PBMCs provided the cDNA or gDNA that served as material.

The authors' processing: Nucleated cell counts were estimated from reference gene primer amplification. TCRdb's table, derived via immunoSEQ multiplex PCR, lists solely in-frame clones and lacks some. The V and J calls and the clone size are those of that table, but D and trimming were determined from the DNA. The table includes under 250,000 clones, roughly 85% detected once. The CDR3 has 15 amino acids. Germline CDR1 SGHVS, CDR2 FQNEAQ. Trimming cost V 10 bases and J 2 bases; bases outside gene matches: 10. Categorization into cohorts depended on clinical history that participants reported. Sequencing was carried out using PBMCs or T cells enriched from blood (not recorded which). The TCR comes from a woman aged 45-65 years with acute COVID-19. The chain joins TRBV7-8 to TRBJ2-5; 10 bases line up with TRBD1. DNA of the CDR3: TGTGCCACTACGCCGGGACAGGGGTGGCAAGAGACCCAGTACTTC. Translating it yields CATTPGQGWQETQYF.